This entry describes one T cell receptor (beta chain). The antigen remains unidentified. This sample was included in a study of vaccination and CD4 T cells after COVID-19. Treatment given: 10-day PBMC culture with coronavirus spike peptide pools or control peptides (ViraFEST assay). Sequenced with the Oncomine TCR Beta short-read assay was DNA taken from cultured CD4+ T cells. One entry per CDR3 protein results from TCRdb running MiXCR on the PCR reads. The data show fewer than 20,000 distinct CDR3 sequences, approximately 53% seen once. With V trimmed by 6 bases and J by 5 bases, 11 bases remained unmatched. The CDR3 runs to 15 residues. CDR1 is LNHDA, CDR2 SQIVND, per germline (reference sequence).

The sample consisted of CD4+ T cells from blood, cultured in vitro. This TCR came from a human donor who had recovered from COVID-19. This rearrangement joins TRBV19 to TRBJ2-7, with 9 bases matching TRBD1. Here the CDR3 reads CASRQPGQGRDEQYF. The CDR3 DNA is TGTGCCAGTAGACAGCCGGGACAGGGAAGAGACGAGCAGTACTTC.